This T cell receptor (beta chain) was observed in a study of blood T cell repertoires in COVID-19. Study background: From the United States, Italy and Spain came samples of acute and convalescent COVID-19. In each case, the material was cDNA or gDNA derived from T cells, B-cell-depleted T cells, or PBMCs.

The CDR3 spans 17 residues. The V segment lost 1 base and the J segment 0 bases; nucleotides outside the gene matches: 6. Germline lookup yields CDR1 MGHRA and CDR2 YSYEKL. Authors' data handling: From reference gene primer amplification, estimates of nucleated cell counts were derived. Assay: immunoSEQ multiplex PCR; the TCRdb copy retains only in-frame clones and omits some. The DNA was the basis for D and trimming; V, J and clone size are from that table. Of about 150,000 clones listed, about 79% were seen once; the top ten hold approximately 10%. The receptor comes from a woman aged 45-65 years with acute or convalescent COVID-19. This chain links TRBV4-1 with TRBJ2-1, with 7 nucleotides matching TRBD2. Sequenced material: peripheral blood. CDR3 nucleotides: TGCGCCAGCAGCCAAGGGCGGGGGAGGAGCTCCTACAATGAGCAGTTCTTC. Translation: CASSQGRGRSSYNEQFF.